In its sample, the clone carrying this TCR beta chain was seen a few times. Its antigen is not identified. The sample is drawn from a study of beta chain features in type 1 diabetes. The authors reverse transcribed all of the isolated RNA, so sequencing captured expressed TCRB transcripts. Mean read depth for stem cell-like memory T cell samples was about a million reads. This table comes from immunoSEQ multiplex PCR, and its TCRdb copy is limited to in-frame clones, with some not included. The sample includes around 46,000 clones, around 40% of them seen just once. Sorting of CD4+ naive, central memory, regulatory and stem cell-like memory cells was performed via CD45RO/CCR7/CD25/CD127/CD95/CD27. Sorted populations all exceeded 95% purity. The CDR3 is 15 residues long. With 3 bases removed from V and 2 bases from J, the gap between germline ends came to 11 bases. Germline V gene lookup returns CDR1 SGHNT and CDR2 YYREEE (reference sequence).

Study-level results: When Type 1 diabetes patients were examined, their TCRB CDR3s proved moderately but significantly shorter in all four CD4+ subsets.

The rearrangement joins TRBV5-4 to TRBJ2-2; a weak D match, TRBD2 (5 bases). This TCR was sampled from a man under 40 with type 1 diabetes. The sequenced material came from stem cell memory CD4+ T cells from blood. The CDR3 sequence: CASSSTTSNTGELFF. The CDR3 coding sequence is TGTGCCAGCAGCTCTACTACTAGTAACACCGGGGAGCTGTTTTTT.